The 24 T cell receptor beta chains in this list originate from one sample, sequenced in a study of cytomegalovirus exposure and HLA in healthy donors (dated 2017 in TCRdb). Libraries were prepared through the immunoSEQ multiplex PCR assay. The multiplex PCR relied on a mix of 60 forward primers for TCR Vbeta segments and 13 reverse primers for TCR Jbeta segments. The source is immuneACCESS, and TCRdb retained only in-frame sequences with V and J called. Part of the clones is not carried over; for the studies checked, unresolved V genes explain less than half of this, and the remainder is unexplained. For this sample the table gives some 150,000 clones, of which about 80% were detected only once. Of the sample, 1.5% to 2.5% falls within the top ten clones. Sequenced input: PBMCs. These receptors came from a woman aged 40 to 50 in good health and CMV-seronegative.

The chain employs TRBV27 and TRBJ1-5; D unclear. Germline values: CDR1 MNHEY, CDR2 SMNVEV (reference sequence). Trimming cost V 0 bases and J 7 bases, with 7 bases left between them. The CDR3 has 13 residues. The CDR3 reads CASSLSGGQPQHF. In DNA, the CDR3 is TGTGCCAGCAGTTTATCGGGAGGACAGCCCCAGCATTTT.

The chain couples TRBV5-6 to TRBJ2-1, with D possibly TRBD1 on 5 matching bases. This CDR3 comprises 14 residues. From germline, CDR1 is SGHDT and CDR2 YYEEEE. Deletions cut 9 bases from V and 0 bases from J, with 13 bases between. The CDR3 reads CATADTNSYNEQFF. The CDR3 bases are TGTGCCACCGCGGACACCAACTCCTACAATGAGCAGTTCTTC.

Comment on this clone: The identical CDR3 is also encoded by other nucleotide sequences in the sample. This rearrangement joins TRBV5-6 to TRBJ1-3; D is ambiguous. Germline V gives CDR1 SGHDT, CDR2 YYEEEE. The CDR3 runs 15 residues. V lost 0 bases to trimming and J lost 1 base, with 8 bases between them. CDR3 loop: CASSLGRGSGNTIYF. Written as DNA, the CDR3 is TGTGCCAGCAGCTTGGGACGAGGATCTGGAAACACCATATATTTT.

The chain carries TRBV6-5 and TRBJ1-4; 9 nucleotides match TRBD1. Germline CDR1 and CDR2: MNHEY and SVGAGI. The CDR3 length is 15 residues. The J segment lost 8 bases and the V segment lost 5 bases, leaving 9 bases of the junction unmatched. The CDR3 bases are TGTGCCAGCAGTCCTTACAGGGGGCTTTGGGAAAAACTGTTTTTT. This translates into CASSPYRGLWEKLFF.

The rearrangement uses TRBV27 and TRBJ2-5, with 7 nucleotides matching TRBD1. The CDR3 sequence is 16 residues long. The V and J ends lost 3 bases and 1 base, in that order; junction bases with no gene match: 8. Germline values: CDR1 MNHEY, CDR2 SMNVEV (reference sequence). The CDR3 sequence is CASSFTGTAPQETQYF. CDR3 DNA sequence: TGTGCCAGCAGTTTTACCGGGACAGCCCCCCAAGAGACCCAGTACTTC.

This clone was seen only a few times. The V call is TRBV9, the J call TRBJ2-7; tentative D call: TRBD1 (6 bases). Germline assignment: CDR1 SGDLS and CDR2 YYNGEE. This CDR3 has 14 amino acids. The ends were cut back, 0 bases at V and 3 bases at J, with 10 bases in the middle. Here the CDR3 reads CASSVEARGYEQYF. The CDR3 region has the DNA TGTGCCAGCAGCGTAGAGGCCAGGGGCTACGAGCAGTACTTC.

The CDR3 sequence: CASSVGAGDGYTF. The CDR3 DNA sequence: TGTGCCAGCAGTGTCGGGGCAGGGGATGGCTACACCTTC. The V and J genes are TRBV6-1 and TRBJ1-2, with D maybe TRBD1 (6 bases). Trimming took off 4 bases at V and 6 bases at J, with 12 bases between the two ends. CDR1 and CDR2 (germline): MNHNS, SASEGT. The CDR3 is 13 residues long.

The chain uses TRBV6-6 and TRBJ1-3, with unresolved D. V lost 0 bases, J lost 0 bases, and 9 bases lay in between. CDR3 size: 16 residues. Germline V gene lookup returns CDR1 MNHNY and CDR2 SVGAGI (reference sequence). CDR3 DNA sequence: TGTGCCAGCAGTTACTCGCCTAAAAGCTCTGGAAACACCATATATTTT. This codes for CASSYSPKSSGNTIYF.

A single count supports this clone. This chain connects TRBV11-2 to TRBJ1-3; no clear D. CDR1 is SGHAT, CDR2 FQNNGV, per germline. There are 12 residues in the CDR3. Trimming cost V 5 bases and J 8 bases, with 10 bases left between them. In DNA form, the CDR3 reads TGTGCCAGCAGCCCTCAGTCTTACACCATATATTTT. Protein sequence: CASSPQSYTIYF.

The V call is TRBV4-3, the J call TRBJ1-2, with 9 bases fitting TRBD1. With V trimmed by 3 bases and J by 2 bases, 7 bases remained unmatched. CDR1 and CDR2 from the germline V gene are LGHNA and YSLEER. This CDR3 has 16 amino acids. In DNA form, the CDR3 reads TGCGCCAGCAGCCACGGGACAGGGAGTACAAACTATGGCTACACCTTC. As protein: CASSHGTGSTNYGYTF.

This chain links TRBV7-6 with TRBJ2-5; a weak D match, TRBD1 (6 bases). This CDR3 is built from 15 residues. From germline, CDR1 is SGHVS and CDR2 FNYEAQ. V was pared by 0 bases and J by 2 bases, with 10 bases between. The CDR3 loop is CASSLATGQQETQYF. For the CDR3, the DNA is TGTGCCAGCAGCTTAGCGACCGGACAGCAAGAGACCCAGTACTTC.

This chain links TRBV7-8 with TRBJ2-1; D gene ambiguous. This CDR3 spans 17 amino acids. In germline, CDR1 is SGHVS, CDR2 FQNEAQ. V shed 8 bases and J shed 0 bases, with 20 bases lying between them. In DNA, the CDR3 is TGTGCCAGCCTAGAGAGAGGCAGCCCTCGCTCCTACAATGAGCAGTTCTTC. Its protein product is CASLERGSPRSYNEQFF.

This clone showed up just a few times. This chain joins TRBV28 and TRBJ2-4; D perhaps matches TRBD1 (5 bases). Trimming shortened V by 2 bases and J by 3 bases, and 5 bases separated the two germline ends. There are 13 residues in the CDR3. Germline CDR1 is MDHEN and CDR2 is SYDVKM. The CDR3 region is CASSLRGKNIQYF. CDR3 nucleotides: TGTGCCAGCAGTTTAAGGGGCAAAAACATTCAGTACTTC. Using reference TRBV28 and TRBJ2-4 for the parts outside the CDR3, the full variable domain is DVKVTQSSRYLVKRTGEKVFLECVQDMDHENMFWYRQDPGLGLRLIYFSYDVKMKEKGDIPEGYSVSREKKERFSLILESASTNQTSMYLCASSLRGKNIQYFGAGTRLSVL.

The sample holds a few counts of this clone. The chain combines TRBV7-9 with TRBJ2-2, with D perhaps TRBD2 (6 bases). This CDR3 contains 14 residues. Per the germline V gene, CDR1 is SEHNR and CDR2 is FQNEAQ (reference sequence). V gave up 5 bases and J gave up 1 base, with 8 bases separating them. CDR3 DNA sequence: TGTGCCAGCAGCCGGGACTTGAACACCGGGGAGCTGTTTTTT. This sequence encodes CASSRDLNTGELFF.

The chain is built from TRBV2 and TRBJ2-1; D is perhaps TRBD2 (6 bases). CDR3 length: 14 residues. Trimming removed 6 bases from V and 6 bases from J, with 15 bases in between. Germline values: CDR1 SNHLY, CDR2 FYNNEI. The CDR3: CASSVKREPNEQFF. The CDR3 DNA is TGTGCCAGCAGCGTGAAACGGGAGCCCAATGAGCAGTTCTTC.

This clone is a singleton in its sample. The chain carries TRBV10-3 and TRBJ2-1, with TRBD2 matching 12 bases. This CDR3 contains 13 residues. CDR1 ENHRY and CDR2 SYGVKD come from the germline V gene. J was trimmed by 10 bases and V by 4 bases; bases with no gene match: 2. CDR3 DNA: TGTGCCATCAGTGGGACTAGCGGGAACGAGCAGTTCTTC. Translating gives CAISGTSGNEQFF.

This clone was counted a few times. The chain combines TRBV29-1 with TRBJ2-3; D is possibly TRBD2 (6 bases). The CDR3 contains 12 residues. The germline gives CDR1 SQVTM, CDR2 ANQGSEA. Trimming stripped 7 bases from V and 2 bases from J, with 10 bases between. The CDR3 sequence is CSGGEATDTQYF. CDR3 sequence (DNA): TGCAGCGGGGGGGAGGCCACAGATACGCAGTATTTT.

CDR3 DNA: TGTGCCAGCAGCGGGACTGGGCGGGTTATGTCCTACGAGCAGTACTTC. Amino acid sequence: CASSGTGRVMSYEQYF. This chain uses TRBV4-2 with TRBJ2-7; the D gene is possibly TRBD2 (6 bases). The germline CDR1 and CDR2 sequences are LGHNA and YNFKEQ. There are 16 residues in the CDR3. V shed 5 bases and J shed 1 base, with 18 bases lying between them.

This chain connects TRBV10-3 to TRBJ2-3; 10 bases match TRBD2. CDR3 length: 16 amino acids. The germline CDR1 and CDR2 sequences are ENHRY and SYGVKD. V lost 3 bases, J lost 2 bases, and 5 bases stayed unmatched. The CDR3 region has the DNA TGTGCCATCAGTGAATCTAGCGGGGGATTCACAGATACGCAGTATTTT. Translating gives CAISESSGGFTDTQYF.

The DNA of the CDR3 is TGTGCCAGCAGCTTAGAGGCTCCGGGAGTACGCAATGAGCAGTTCTTC. This translates into CASSLEAPGVRNEQFF. V and J are TRBV7-2 and TRBJ2-1, with a possible D match to TRBD2 (6 bases). The CDR3 contains 16 residues. The germline V gene encodes CDR1 SGHTA and CDR2 FQGNSA. Trimming removed 1 base from V and 6 bases from J, with 16 bases in between. The variable domain in full, completed from reference TRBV7-2 and TRBJ2-1, reads GAGVSQSPSNKVTEKGKDVELRCDPISGHTALYWYRQSLGQGLEFLIYFQGNSAPDKSGLPSDRFSAERTGGSVSTLTIQRTQQEDSAVYLCASSLEAPGVRNEQFFGPGTRLTVL.

The V call is TRBV27, the J call TRBJ2-3, with a possible D match to TRBD2 (6 bases). Trimming shortened V by 3 bases and J by 0 bases, and 7 bases separated the two germline ends. Germline V CDR1 and CDR2: MNHEY, SMNVEV (reference sequence). This CDR3 region has 14 residues. The CDR3 sequence: CASSFGGSTDTQYF. The CDR3 DNA follows: TGTGCCAGCAGTTTTGGGGGGAGCACAGATACGCAGTATTTT.

This chain connects TRBV15 to TRBJ2-1, with TRBD1 matching over 9 bases. Germline assignment: CDR1 LNHNV and CDR2 YYDKDF (reference sequence). V was clipped by 4 bases and J by 4 bases; unmatched bases: 5. There are 15 residues in the CDR3. In DNA form, the CDR3 reads TGTGCCACCAGCACCCAGACAGGGGGGTACAATGAGCAGTTCTTC. It is translated as CATSTQTGGYNEQFF.

The chain recombines TRBV4-1 with TRBJ2-1; 7 positions agree with TRBD2. J was trimmed by 0 bases and V by 1 base; bases with no gene match: 9. Germline V lookup: CDR1 MGHRA, CDR2 YSYEKL. The CDR3 runs 18 residues. CDR3 region: CASSQGDGRTSSYNEQFF. For the CDR3, the DNA is TGCGCCAGCAGCCAAGGCGACGGGAGGACTAGCTCCTACAATGAGCAGTTCTTC.

By share, this clone ranks as large. This chain links TRBV9 with TRBJ2-5; tentative D call: TRBD1 (6 bases). Trimming left V 4 bases short and J 2 bases short, with 15 bases between. Germline-derived CDR1 and CDR2 are SGDLS and YYNGEE. This CDR3 is built from 15 residues. The CDR3 sequence: CASSPRQVRQETQYF. CDR3 coding DNA: TGTGCCAGCAGCCCTAGACAGGTTAGACAAGAGACCCAGTACTTC.